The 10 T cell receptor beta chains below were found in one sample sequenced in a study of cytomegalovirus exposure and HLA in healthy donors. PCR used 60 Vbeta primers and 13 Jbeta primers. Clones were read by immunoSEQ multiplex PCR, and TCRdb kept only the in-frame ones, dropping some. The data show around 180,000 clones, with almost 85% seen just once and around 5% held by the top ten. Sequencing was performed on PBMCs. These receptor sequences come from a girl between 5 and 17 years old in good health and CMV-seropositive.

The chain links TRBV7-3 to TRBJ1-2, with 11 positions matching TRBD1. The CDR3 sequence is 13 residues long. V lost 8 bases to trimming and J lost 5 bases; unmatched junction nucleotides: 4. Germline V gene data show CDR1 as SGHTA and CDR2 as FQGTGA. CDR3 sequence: CASLDRGLYGYTF. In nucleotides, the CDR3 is TGTGCCAGCCTGGACAGGGGGCTTTATGGCTACACCTTC.

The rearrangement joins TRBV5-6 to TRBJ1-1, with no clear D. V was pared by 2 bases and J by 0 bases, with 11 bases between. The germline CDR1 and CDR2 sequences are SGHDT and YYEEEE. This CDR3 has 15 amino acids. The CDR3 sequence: CASSFFNRLNTEAFF. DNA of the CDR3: TGTGCCAGCAGCTTTTTCAACAGACTGAACACTGAAGCTTTCTTT.

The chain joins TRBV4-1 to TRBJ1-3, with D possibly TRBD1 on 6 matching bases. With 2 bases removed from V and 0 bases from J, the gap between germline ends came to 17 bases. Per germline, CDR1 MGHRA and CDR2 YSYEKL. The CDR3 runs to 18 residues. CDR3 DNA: TGCGCCAGCAGCCAATACGCACAGGGTACGACCTCTGGAAACACCATATATTTT. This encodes CASSQYAQGTTSGNTIYF.

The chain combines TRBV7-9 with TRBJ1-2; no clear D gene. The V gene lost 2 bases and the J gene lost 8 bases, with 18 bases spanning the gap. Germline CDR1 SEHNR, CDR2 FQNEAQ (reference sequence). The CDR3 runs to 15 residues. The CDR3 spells CASSLFQKFGVGYTF. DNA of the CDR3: TGTGCCAGCAGCTTATTTCAGAAGTTTGGAGTGGGCTACACCTTC.

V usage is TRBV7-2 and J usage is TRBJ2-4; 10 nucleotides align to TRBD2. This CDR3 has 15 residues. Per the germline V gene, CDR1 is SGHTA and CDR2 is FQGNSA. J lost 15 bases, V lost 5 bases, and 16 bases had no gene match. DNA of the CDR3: TGTGCCAGCAGCCCCTGGGGGTTAGCGGGGGGCCGCAGGTACTTC. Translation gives CASSPWGLAGGRRYF.

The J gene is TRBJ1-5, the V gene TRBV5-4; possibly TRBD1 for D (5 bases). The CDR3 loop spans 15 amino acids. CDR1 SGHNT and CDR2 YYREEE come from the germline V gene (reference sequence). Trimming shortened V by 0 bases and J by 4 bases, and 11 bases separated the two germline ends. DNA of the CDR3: TGTGCCAGCAGCTTGGATGGGGCAGGGAATCAGCCCCAGCATTTT. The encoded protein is CASSLDGAGNQPQHF.

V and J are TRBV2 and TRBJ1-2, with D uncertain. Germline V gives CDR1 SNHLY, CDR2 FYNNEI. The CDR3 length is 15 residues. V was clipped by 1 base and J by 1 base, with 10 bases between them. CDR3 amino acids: CASSEGTADNYGYTF. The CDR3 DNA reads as TGTGCCAGCAGTGAAGGAACAGCCGATAACTATGGCTACACCTTC.

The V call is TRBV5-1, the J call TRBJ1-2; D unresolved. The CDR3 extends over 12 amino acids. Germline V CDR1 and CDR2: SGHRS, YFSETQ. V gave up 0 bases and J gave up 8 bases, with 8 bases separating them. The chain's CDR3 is CASSLEHGGYTF. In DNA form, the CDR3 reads TGCGCCAGCAGCTTGGAACATGGCGGCTACACCTTC.

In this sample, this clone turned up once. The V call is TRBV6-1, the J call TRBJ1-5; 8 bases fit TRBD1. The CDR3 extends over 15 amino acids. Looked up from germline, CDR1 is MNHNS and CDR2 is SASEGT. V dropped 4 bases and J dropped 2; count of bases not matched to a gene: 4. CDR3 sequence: CASSGDRGGNQPQHF. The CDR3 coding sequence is TGTGCCAGCAGTGGCGACAGGGGAGGCAATCAGCCCCAGCATTTT.

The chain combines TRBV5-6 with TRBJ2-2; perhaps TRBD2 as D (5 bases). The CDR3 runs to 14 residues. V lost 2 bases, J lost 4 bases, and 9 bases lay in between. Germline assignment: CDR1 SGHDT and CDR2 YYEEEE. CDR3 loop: CASSLFGLTGELFF. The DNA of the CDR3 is TGTGCCAGCAGCTTATTCGGACTCACCGGGGAGCTGTTTTTT.